The 6 T cell receptor beta chains presented below share a single source sample, sequenced in a study of cytomegalovirus exposure and HLA in healthy donors. PCR involved 60 Vbeta and 13 Jbeta primers. Generated by immunoSEQ multiplex PCR, the TCRdb table keeps only in-frame clones and is missing some. This table has about 180,000 clones, 76% appearing once. Input material: PBMCs. The receptor source for this set is a man aged 18-30 years in good health and CMV-seronegative.

A single count supports this clone. This chain connects TRBV5-6 to TRBJ1-2; D might be TRBD1 (5 bases). The CDR3 totals 15 residues. CDR1 and CDR2 (germline): SGHDT, YYEEEE. V was clipped by 2 bases and J by 6 bases, with 17 bases between them. CDR3 nucleotide sequence: TGTGCCAGCAGCTTCGCAAAGGCTGGGGCGGATGGCTACACCTTC. Its protein is CASSFAKAGADGYTF.

This chain connects TRBV5-6 to TRBJ2-2; 7 bases fit TRBD2. The germline V gene encodes CDR1 SGHDT and CDR2 YYEEEE. J gave up 5 bases and V 2 bases, and 6 bases lay outside the gene matches. The CDR3 runs 15 residues. This chain's CDR3 is CASSFAGAGTGELFF. The CDR3 DNA follows: TGTGCCAGCAGCTTTGCAGGAGCGGGGACCGGGGAGCTGTTTTTT.

CDR3 nucleotide sequence: TGTGCCAGCAGCTTAGCCGGGGGGCCCACAGATACGCAGTATTTT. It translates to CASSLAGGPTDTQYF. V is TRBV7-8 and J is TRBJ2-3; D might be TRBD2 (7 bases). Trimming stripped 0 bases from V and 2 bases from J, with 9 bases between. The CDR3 runs to 15 residues. The germline CDR1 and CDR2 sequences are SGHVS and FQNEAQ.

The chain has TRBV28 and TRBJ2-5; D uncertain. V shed 7 bases and J shed 8 bases, with 14 bases lying between them. The germline V gene has CDR1 MDHEN and CDR2 SYDVKM. The CDR3 runs 12 residues. CDR3 nucleotides: TGTGCCAGCACCTCCCCCGTAGAAACCCAGTACTTC. It specifies CASTSPVETQYF.

The chain combines TRBV11-2 with TRBJ1-1; perhaps TRBD1 as D (5 bases). V was pared by 3 bases and J by 6 bases, with 8 bases between. Germline assignment: CDR1 SGHAT and CDR2 FQNNGV. The CDR3 sequence is 12 residues long. Here the CDR3 reads CASSLGGPEAFF. The CDR3 nucleotides read TGTGCCAGCAGCTTGGGGGGTCCTGAAGCTTTCTTT.

Comments on this clone: At the DNA level, this CDR3 is encoded by other sequences in the same sample as well. CDR3 nucleotides: TGTGCCAGCAGCCCGGCAGTCGGTGGGGGGAATGAAAAACTGTTTTTT. Translated, it gives CASSPAVGGGNEKLFF. The chain combines TRBV9 with TRBJ1-4; D may be TRBD1 (5 bases). Germline V CDR1 and CDR2: SGDLS, YYNGEE. This CDR3 comprises 16 residues. Trimming left V 4 bases short and J 5 bases short, with 18 bases between.